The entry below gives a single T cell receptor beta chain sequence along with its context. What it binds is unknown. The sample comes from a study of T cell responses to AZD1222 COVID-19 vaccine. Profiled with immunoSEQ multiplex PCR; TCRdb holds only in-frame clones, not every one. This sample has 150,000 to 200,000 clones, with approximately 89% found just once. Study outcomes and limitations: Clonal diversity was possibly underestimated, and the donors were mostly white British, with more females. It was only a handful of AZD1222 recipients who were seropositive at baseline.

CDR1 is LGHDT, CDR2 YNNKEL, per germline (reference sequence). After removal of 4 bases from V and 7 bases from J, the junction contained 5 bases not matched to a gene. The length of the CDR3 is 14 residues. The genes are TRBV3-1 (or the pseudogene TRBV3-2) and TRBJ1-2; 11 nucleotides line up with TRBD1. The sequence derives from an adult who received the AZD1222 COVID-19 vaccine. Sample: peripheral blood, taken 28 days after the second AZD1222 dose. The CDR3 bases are TGTGCCAGCAGCCCCGGGACAGGGGGTTTTGGCTACACCTTC. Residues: CASSPGTGGFGYTF.